This T cell receptor (beta chain) was identified in a study of blood T cells in healthy people across ages. On this clonotype: At one of its ends the junction is not consistent with the germline gene, which may arise from a read error.

The CDR3 covers 15 residues. The germline CDR1 and CDR2 sequences are MNHNS and SASEGT. A second PCR of about 7 to 11 cycles used a sample-barcoded 5' primer and a J-beta primer mix. Via MiXCR, TCRdb re-called the 5' RACE reads, giving one row per CDR3 protein. The sample gives around 990,000 distinct CDR3 sequences, around 27% of which show up once; approximately 0.71% is in the top ten. These records were also assigned to another study, of T cells of mothers and their children.

The V gene is TRBV6-1, the J gene TRBJ1-5, with TRBD1 identical over 10 bases. The sequence was obtained from a girl aged 2 to 9 in good health. The specimen sequenced was blood. The CDR3 DNA reads as TGTGCCAGCGGAGAAGATGGACAGGGGGATCAGCCCCGGCATTTT. This sequence encodes CASGEDGQGDQPRHF.